This T cell receptor (beta chain) is drawn from a study of T-cell reconstitution after alpha-beta-depleted transplantation in children. This clonotype was observed a few times. The antigen is unknown. The TCRbeta library was prepared with unique molecular identifiers. TCRdb reprocessed the PCR reads with MiXCR, giving one entry per CDR3 protein. Of about 980,000 distinct CDR3 sequences in the sample, under 30% are singletons; the top ten hold more than 25%. Overall study findings and caveats: Several hundred expanded graft clones reportedly supplied alpha-beta T cells about two months after transplant. Several patients had high TCRbeta diversity at day 60; it came from surviving recipient T cells and thymic progenitors.

Germline CDR1 SGDLS, CDR2 YYNGEE. Between the trimmed V and J ends, which lost 2 bases and 0 bases, there was a span of 11 bases. This CDR3 contains 15 residues. This clonotype originated in a boy in the first two years of life who had a stem cell transplant for SCID, so the T cells may come from the graft donor. J is TRBJ1-1 and V is TRBV9; D gene ambiguous. Specimen: PBMCs, mostly from graft donor cells, collected 360 days after TCRalphabeta/CD19-depleted stem cell transplant. CDR3 coding DNA: TGTGCCAGCAGCGTGGGCGGGCGCCTGAACACTGAAGCTTTCTTT. Translating it yields CASSVGGRLNTEAFF.